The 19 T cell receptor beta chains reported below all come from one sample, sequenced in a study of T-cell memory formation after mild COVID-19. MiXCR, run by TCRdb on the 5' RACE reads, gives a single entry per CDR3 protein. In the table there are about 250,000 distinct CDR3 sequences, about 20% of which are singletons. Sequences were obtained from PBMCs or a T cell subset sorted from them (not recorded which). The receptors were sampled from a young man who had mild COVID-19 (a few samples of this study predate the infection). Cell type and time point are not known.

The chain's CDR3 is CASSPQGVNTEAFF. DNA for the CDR3: TGTGCCAGCAGCCCACAGGGGGTGAACACTGAAGCTTTCTTT. This chain connects TRBV6-2 or TRBV6-3 to TRBJ1-1, with 8 bases fitting TRBD1. Germline values: CDR1 MNHEY, CDR2 SVGEGT. The CDR3 is 14 residues long. After removal of 6 bases from V and 0 bases from J, the junction contained 3 bases not matched to a gene.

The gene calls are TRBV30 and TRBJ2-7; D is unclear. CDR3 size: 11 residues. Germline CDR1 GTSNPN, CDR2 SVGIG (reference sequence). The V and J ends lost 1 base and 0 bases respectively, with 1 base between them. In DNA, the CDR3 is TGTGCCTGGAGTGACTCCTACGAGCAGTACTTC. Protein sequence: CAWSDSYEQYF. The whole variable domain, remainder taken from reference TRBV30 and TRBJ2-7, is SQTIHQWPATLVQPVGSPLSLECTVEGTSNPNLYWYRQAAGRGLQLLFYSVGIGQISSEVPQNLSASRPQDRQFILSSKKLLLSDSGFYLCAWSDSYEQYFGPGTRLTVT.

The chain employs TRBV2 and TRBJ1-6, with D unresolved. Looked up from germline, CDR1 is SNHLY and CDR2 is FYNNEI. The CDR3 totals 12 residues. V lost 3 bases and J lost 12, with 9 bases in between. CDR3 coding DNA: TGTGCCAGCAGTGAGTTGACGGAACCCCTCCACTTT. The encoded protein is CASSELTEPLHF.

In nucleotides, the CDR3 is TGTGCCAGCAGCGGACAGGGGGCCACCGGGGAGCTGTTTTTT. Protein product: CASSGQGATGELFF. The chain employs TRBV6-2 or TRBV6-3 and TRBJ2-2, with 11 nucleotides matching TRBD1. Trimming at V came to 6 bases and at J to 4 bases, leaving 1 base not matched to a gene. The CDR3 extends over 14 amino acids. Germline V lookup: CDR1 MNHEY, CDR2 SVGEGT.

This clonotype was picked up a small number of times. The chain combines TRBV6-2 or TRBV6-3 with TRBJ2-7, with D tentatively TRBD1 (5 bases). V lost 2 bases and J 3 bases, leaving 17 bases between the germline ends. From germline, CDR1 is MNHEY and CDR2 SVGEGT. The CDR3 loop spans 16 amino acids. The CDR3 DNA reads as TGTGCCAGCAGTTACCAGGGCTTGGGCACTTTCTACGAGCAGTACTTC. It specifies CASSYQGLGTFYEQYF.

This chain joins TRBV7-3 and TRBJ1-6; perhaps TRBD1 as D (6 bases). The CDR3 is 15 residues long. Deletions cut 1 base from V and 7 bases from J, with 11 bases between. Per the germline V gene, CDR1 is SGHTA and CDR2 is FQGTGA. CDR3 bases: TGTGCCAGCAGCTTAATGGGGGCTCAGAATTCACCCCTCCACTTT. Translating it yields CASSLMGAQNSPLHF.

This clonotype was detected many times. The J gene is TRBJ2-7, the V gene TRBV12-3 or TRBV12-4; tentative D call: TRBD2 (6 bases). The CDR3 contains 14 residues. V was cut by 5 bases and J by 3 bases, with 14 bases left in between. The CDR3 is CASSKGLLDYEQYF. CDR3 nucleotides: TGTGCCAGCAGTAAGGGACTCCTAGACTACGAGCAGTACTTC.

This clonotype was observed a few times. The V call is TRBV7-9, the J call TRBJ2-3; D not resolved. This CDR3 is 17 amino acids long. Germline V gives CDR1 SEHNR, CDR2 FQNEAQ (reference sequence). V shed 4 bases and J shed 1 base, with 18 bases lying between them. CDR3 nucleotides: TGTGCCAGCAGCTCCTCTTCGCAGCTCCTGGGCACAGATACGCAGTATTTT. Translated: CASSSSSQLLGTDTQYF. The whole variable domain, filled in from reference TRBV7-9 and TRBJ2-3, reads DTGVSQNPRHKITKRGQNVTFRCDPISEHNRLYWYRQTLGQGPEFLTYFQNEAQLEKSRLLSDRFSAERPKGSFSTLEIQRTEQGDSAMYLCASSSSSQLLGTDTQYFGPGTRLTVL.

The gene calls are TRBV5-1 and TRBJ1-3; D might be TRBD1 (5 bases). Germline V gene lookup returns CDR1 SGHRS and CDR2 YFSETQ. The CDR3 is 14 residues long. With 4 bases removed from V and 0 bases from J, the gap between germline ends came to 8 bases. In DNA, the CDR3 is TGCGCCAGCAGCCCAGGGACCTCTGGAAACACCATATATTTT. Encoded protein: CASSPGTSGNTIYF.

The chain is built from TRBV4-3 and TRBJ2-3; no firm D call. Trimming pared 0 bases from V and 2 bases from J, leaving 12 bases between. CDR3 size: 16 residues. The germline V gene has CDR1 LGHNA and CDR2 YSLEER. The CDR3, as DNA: TGCGCCAGCAGCCAAGATCGGCATACTTTCACAGATACGCAGTATTTT. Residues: CASSQDRHTFTDTQYF.

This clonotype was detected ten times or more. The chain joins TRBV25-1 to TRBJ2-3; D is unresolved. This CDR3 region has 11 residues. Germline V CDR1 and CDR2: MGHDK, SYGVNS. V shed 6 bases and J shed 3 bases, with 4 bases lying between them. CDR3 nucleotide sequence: TGTGCCAGCAGGGTAACAGATACGCAGTATTTT. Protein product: CASRVTDTQYF.

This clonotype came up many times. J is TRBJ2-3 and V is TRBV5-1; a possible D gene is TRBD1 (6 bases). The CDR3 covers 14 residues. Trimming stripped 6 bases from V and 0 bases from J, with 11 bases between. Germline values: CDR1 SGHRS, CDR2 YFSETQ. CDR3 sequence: CASIRDTSTDTQYF. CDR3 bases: TGCGCCAGCATTAGGGACACTAGCACAGATACGCAGTATTTT.

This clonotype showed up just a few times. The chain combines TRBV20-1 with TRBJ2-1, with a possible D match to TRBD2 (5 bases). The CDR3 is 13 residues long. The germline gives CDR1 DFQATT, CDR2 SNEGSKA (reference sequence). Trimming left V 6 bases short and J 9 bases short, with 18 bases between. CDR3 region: CSAPGWAIAEQFF. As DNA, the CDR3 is TGCAGTGCCCCGGGGTGGGCTATTGCTGAGCAGTTCTTC.

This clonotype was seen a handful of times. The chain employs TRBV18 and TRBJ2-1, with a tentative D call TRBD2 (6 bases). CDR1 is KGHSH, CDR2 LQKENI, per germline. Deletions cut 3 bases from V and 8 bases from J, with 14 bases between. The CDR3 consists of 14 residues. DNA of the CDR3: TGTGCCAGCTCACCGTCTGGCGGGAACGATGAGCAGTTCTTC. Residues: CASSPSGGNDEQFF. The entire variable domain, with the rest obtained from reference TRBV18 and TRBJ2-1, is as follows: NAGVMQNPRHLVRRRGQEARLRCSPMKGHSHVYWYRQLPEEGLKFMVYLQKENIIDESGMPKERFSAEFPKEGPSILRIQQVVRGDSAAYFCASSPSGGNDEQFFGPGTRLTVL.

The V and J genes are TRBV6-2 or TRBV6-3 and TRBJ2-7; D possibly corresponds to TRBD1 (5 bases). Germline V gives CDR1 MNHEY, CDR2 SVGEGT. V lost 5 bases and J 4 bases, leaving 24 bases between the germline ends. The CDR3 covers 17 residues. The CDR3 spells CASSHISGPGRFYEQYV. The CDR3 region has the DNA TGTGCCAGCAGTCACATCTCCGGTCCAGGGCGTTTTTACGAGCAGTACGTC.

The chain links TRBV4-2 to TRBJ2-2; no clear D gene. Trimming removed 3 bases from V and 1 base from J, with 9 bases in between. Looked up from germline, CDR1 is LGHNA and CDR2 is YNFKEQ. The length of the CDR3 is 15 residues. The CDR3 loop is CASSHGFGNTGELFF. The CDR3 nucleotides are TGTGCCAGCAGCCACGGTTTTGGGAACACCGGGGAGCTGTTTTTT.

The DNA of the CDR3 is TGTGCCAGCAGGGCAGGGGTCCAAGAGACCCAGTACTTC. This sequence encodes CASRAGVQETQYF. V and J are TRBV7-2 and TRBJ2-5; D may be TRBD1 (6 bases). The length of the CDR3 is 13 residues. V lost 6 bases and J lost 1, with 9 bases in between. Germline V gives CDR1 SGHTA, CDR2 FQGNSA.

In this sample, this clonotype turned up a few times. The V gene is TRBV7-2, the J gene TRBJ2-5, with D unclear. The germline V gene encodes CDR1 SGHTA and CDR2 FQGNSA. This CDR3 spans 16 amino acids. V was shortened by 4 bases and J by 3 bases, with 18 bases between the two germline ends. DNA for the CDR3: TGTGCCAGCAGCTCGCTTATTGCGGCCTCAGAAGAGACCCAGTACTTC. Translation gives CASSSLIAASEETQYF.

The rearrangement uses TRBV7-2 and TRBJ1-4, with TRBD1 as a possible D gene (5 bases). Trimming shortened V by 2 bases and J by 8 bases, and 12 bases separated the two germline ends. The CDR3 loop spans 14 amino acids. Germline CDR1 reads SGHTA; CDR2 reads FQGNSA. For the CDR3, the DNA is TGTGCCAGCAGCTTAACCTACCGGGGGGAAAAACTGTTTTTT. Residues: CASSLTYRGEKLFF.